The TCR beta chain described here comes from a study of chronic HIV infection and antiretroviral therapy. The germline V gene has CDR1 SNHLY and CDR2 FYNNEI. The CDR3 has 8 residues. TCRdb processed the 5' RACE reads anew with MiXCR; each CDR3 protein has one entry. The data hold some 46,000 distinct CDR3 sequences, with 19% observed a single time. Notes on this clonotype: The germline gene is not matched at one end of the junction; a read error may be the cause.

The chain carries TRBV2 and TRBJ2-7; a possible D gene is TRBD2 (6 bases). The clonotype was recovered from an adult who had HIV and had not received antiretroviral therapy, or was an uninfected healthy control (not recorded which). The sample was peripheral blood. CDR3 residues: CASRDLDF. The CDR3 bases are TGTGCCAGCCGGGACTTGGACTTC.